The clone carrying this T cell receptor (beta chain) has ten or more counts. The participants were between roughly 18 and 89 years old and came from under 25 US areas. Sequencing was performed with immunoSEQ multiplex PCR; in TCRdb, only in-frame clones are kept and a portion is missing. Of around 400,000 clones in the sample, roughly four fifths were seen once. The data derive from a study of blood T cell repertoires in COVID-19. Overall study: In each case, the material was cDNA or gDNA derived from T cells, B-cell-depleted T cells, or PBMCs.

CDR1 MNHEY and CDR2 SVGEGT come from the germline V gene. This CDR3 spans 17 amino acids. Unmatched junction bases numbered 8, after V lost 4 bases and J lost 0 bases. The sequenced sample consisted of PBMCs or T cells enriched from blood (not recorded which). This TCR derives from a woman in her forties or fifties who had recovered from COVID-19. The V and J genes are TRBV6-2 or TRBV6-3 and TRBJ1-3; 8 positions agree with TRBD1. CDR3 sequence reads: CASSSLRTGSSGNTIYF. In nucleotides, the CDR3 is TGTGCCAGCAGTTCTCTCCGGACAGGGAGCTCTGGAAACACCATATATTTT.